The T cell receptor beta chain under discussion was sequenced for a study of identical twins. Study-wide results and caveats: Out-of-frame TCR alpha sharing in monozygotic twins exceeded recombination model predictions. Invariant MAIT and iNKT cells are populations that could partly confound zero-insertion analyses. Abundant beta clonotypes from cord blood had fewer insertions, unlike memory repertoires, which showed none.

TCRdb re-derived calls from the 5' RACE reads in MiXCR, one entry per CDR3 protein. This repertoire shows 400,000 to 550,000 distinct CDR3 sequences, over 11% found once; its top ten account for approximately 1%. As concerns this clonotype: What it binds is unknown. One junction end does not reproduce the germline sequence, and a read error may be involved.

CDR3 size: 12 residues. Germline CDR1 LGHDT, CDR2 YNNKEL (reference sequence). The sample was also linked to a second study, of yellow fever vaccine responses in identical twins. This second study says: Reportedly, twins showed a vaccine T cell response that looked partly convergent and partly personalized.

This chain connects TRBV3-1 to TRBJ1-1; D is unclear. The material sequenced was CD4+ T cells sorted from blood. This TCR derives from a woman in her late teens or twenties in good health. The CDR3 region is CASSQWRQATEF. The CDR3 DNA reads as TGTGCCAGCAGCCAATGGCGTCAGGCGACGGAATTT. Full variable domain (outside the CDR3, taken from reference TRBV3-1 and TRBJ1-1): DTAVSQTPKYLVTQMGNDKSIKCEQNLGHDTMYWYKQDSKKFLKIMFSYNNKELIINETVPNRFSPKSPDKAHLNLHINSLELGDSAVYFCASSQWRQATEFGQGTRLTVV.